This T cell receptor beta chain was found in a study of blood T cell repertoires in COVID-19. The wider study: Sites across the United States, Italy and Spain contributed samples from acute and convalescent COVID-19. The cDNA or gDNA used as material had been derived from T cells, B-cell-depleted T cells, or PBMCs.

As handled by the study authors: By means of reference gene primer amplification, nucleated cell counts were estimated. Measured with immunoSEQ multiplex PCR; TCRdb has only the in-frame clones, and not every one. From that table come the V and J calls and clone size; the DNA was used to work out D and trimming. Counted here are about 320,000 clones, just under 90% occurring once; the ten biggest clones make up around 10%. Seattle patients were enrolled while actively infected and followed longitudinally. The CDR3 is 14 residues long. CDR1 is LNHNV, CDR2 YYDKDF, per germline (reference sequence). Trimming at V came to 1 base and at J to 3 bases, leaving 1 base not matched to a gene.

Material for sequencing was peripheral blood. This chain joins TRBV15 and TRBJ1-1, with TRBD1 matching 8 bases. The receptor was derived from a woman between 25 and 40 years old with COVID-19, enrolled during active disease. CDR3 loop: CATSRAGGYTEAFF. CDR3 DNA: TGTGCCACCAGCAGAGCAGGGGGCTACACTGAAGCTTTCTTT.